This T cell receptor beta chain was sequenced during a study of cytomegalovirus exposure and HLA in healthy donors. The PCR used 60 Vbeta and 13 Jbeta primers. Authors' processing steps: Later, some 75 million unique TCR beta chains were counted in an analysis, and around 11 million of them were shared. Clones were sequenced by immunoSEQ multiplex PCR, and TCRdb holds only the in-frame ones, with some missing. V and J calls and clone size are given by that table; D and trimming were obtained from the DNA. The table has 150,000 to 200,000 clones, around three quarters seen once; the top ten hold 12% to 15%. The V gene end was trimmed by 5 bases and the J gene end by 5 bases; junction bases not matched to a gene: 7. The germline V gene has CDR1 LNHDA and CDR2 SQIVND (reference sequence). The CDR3 contains 14 residues. Study observations and caveats: One later analysis reportedly identified an Asian-associated ancestry cluster that showed fewer N-insertions than the approximately 710-donor mean. In a later analysis, several top co-occurrence clusters appeared linked to parvovirus B19, influenza, CMV and Epstein-Barr virus.

There are a few counts of this clone. Its target is unknown. The sequence derives from a woman aged 30 to 39 in good health and CMV-seropositive. The chain combines TRBV19 with TRBJ2-3, with 7 bases identical to TRBD1. Sequencing was done on a sample of PBMCs. This CDR3 reads CASSGEGGRDTQYF. In nucleotides, the CDR3 is TGTGCCAGTAGTGGGGAAGGGGGCCGAGATACGCAGTATTTT. Looking up the rest from reference TRBV19 and TRBJ2-3 gives the full variable domain: DGGITQSPKYLFRKEGQNVTLSCEQNLNHDAMYWYRQDPGQGLRLIYYSQIVNDFQKGDIAEGYSVSREKKESFPLTVTSAQKNPTAFYLCASSGEGGRDTQYFGPGTRLTVL.